The next 19 T cell receptor beta chains were all read from a single sample in a study of post-analysis software for immune sequencing data. The antigens of these receptors remain unknown. Unique-molecular-identifier-tagged TCR beta cDNA libraries were used. MiXCR, applied by TCRdb to the PCR reads, yields one record per CDR3 protein. The sample consists of roughly 800,000 distinct CDR3 sequences, roughly 27% of them appearing once. General study points: Compared with controls, patients had more of about 5 TRBV segments, including TRBV5-6, TRBV5-1 and TRBV20-1.

Source material: blood. Every receptor here comes from a girl aged 5 to 17 with multiple sclerosis.

The rearrangement joins TRBV20-1 to TRBJ2-7, with 10 bases identical to TRBD1. This CDR3 comprises 14 residues. J was trimmed by 3 bases and V by 4 bases; bases with no gene match: 6. Germline V gene lookup returns CDR1 DFQATT and CDR2 SNEGSKA (reference sequence). CDR3 protein: CSAKRDRGHYEQYF. DNA of the CDR3: TGCAGTGCTAAGCGGGACAGGGGACACTACGAGCAGTACTTC.

The rearrangement joins TRBV3-1 to TRBJ2-3, with TRBD2 as a possible D gene (6 bases). The CDR3 is made up of 16 amino acids. Germline values: CDR1 LGHDT, CDR2 YNNKEL (reference sequence). Trimming cost V 5 bases and J 2 bases, with 17 bases left between them. The CDR3 nucleotides read TGTGCCAGCAGCTCCAGACTTAGCGGCTCCACAGATACGCAGTATTTT. It yields the protein CASSSRLSGSTDTQYF.

The chain uses TRBV5-1 and TRBJ1-1; D gene uncertain. CDR3 length: 14 amino acids. The germline V and J ends were trimmed by 0 bases and 4 bases, with 10 bases remaining between them. CDR1 and CDR2 from the germline V gene are SGHRS and YFSETQ. The CDR3 coding sequence is TGCGCCAGCAGCTTGGAAGTGGCGGGCACTGAAGCTTTCTTT. It codes for CASSLEVAGTEAFF.

This clonotype was detected only a few times. This sequence joins TRBV20-1 and TRBJ2-7; TRBD2 aligns across 9 bases. CDR1 is DFQATT and CDR2 is SNEGSKA in the germline V gene (reference sequence). With V trimmed by 3 bases and J by 2 bases, 5 bases remained unmatched. CDR3 length: 14 amino acids. In DNA form, the CDR3 reads TGCAGTGCTAGGCGACTAGCGGAGACCTACGAGCAGTACTTC. Translating gives CSARRLAETYEQYF.

This clonotype occurred a few times. The chain's CDR3 is CAISPERETQYF. DNA for the CDR3: TGTGCCATCAGTCCTGAGCGAGAGACCCAGTACTTC. The chain recombines TRBV10-3 with TRBJ2-5; D not resolved. This CDR3 contains 12 residues. Between the trimmed V and J ends, which lost 5 bases and 4 bases, there was a span of 8 bases. Germline-derived CDR1 and CDR2 are ENHRY and SYGVKD.

This clonotype was counted a few times. This sequence joins TRBV28 and TRBJ2-3, with a possible D match to TRBD2 (5 bases). The germline V gene encodes CDR1 MDHEN and CDR2 SYDVKM. V shed 3 bases and J shed 2 bases, with 9 bases lying between them. This CDR3 has 14 residues. The CDR3 is CASSFGGPTDTQYF. The CDR3 bases are TGTGCCAGCAGTTTTGGAGGACCCACAGATACGCAGTATTTT.

V usage is TRBV9 and J usage is TRBJ2-3; D perhaps matches TRBD1 (8 bases). CDR1 is SGDLS and CDR2 is YYNGEE in the germline V gene. V dropped 4 bases and J dropped 10 bases, with 25 bases sitting between them. The CDR3 length is 16 residues. The CDR3 sequence: CASSQGQGGYRYAQYF. The CDR3 DNA reads TGTGCCAGCAGCCAAGGACAGGGAGGGTATAGATACGCGCAGTATTTT.

The table lists this clonotype with a few counts. The chain combines TRBV20-1 with TRBJ2-4; D is possibly TRBD2 (6 bases). The germline V and J ends were trimmed by 5 bases and 0 bases, with 11 bases remaining between them. The CDR3 covers 14 residues. Germline CDR1 and CDR2: DFQATT and SNEGSKA (reference sequence). The CDR3 region has the DNA TGCAGTGCTTACCGGGGGATAGCCAAAAACATTCAGTACTTC. Translation: CSAYRGIAKNIQYF.

The genes are TRBV29-1 and TRBJ2-3, with 11 bases that match TRBD1. The CDR3 is 15 amino acids. The germline CDR1 and CDR2 sequences are SQVTM and ANQGSEA. Trimming cost V 4 bases and J 3 bases; bases outside gene matches: 6. DNA for the CDR3: TGCAGCGTTGCGTTTGGGACAGGGGGGACAGATACGCAGTATTTT. It specifies CSVAFGTGGTDTQYF.

This clonotype was seen a few times. The chain employs TRBV2 and TRBJ2-7; the D is unclear. This CDR3 contains 12 residues. Trimming removed 8 bases at V and 0 bases at J, with 8 bases between. Germline-derived CDR1 and CDR2 are SNHLY and FYNNEI. The CDR3 sequence: CASGSHSYEQYF. CDR3 nucleotide sequence: TGTGCCAGCGGTTCCCACTCCTACGAGCAGTACTTC.

This chain joins TRBV20-1 and TRBJ2-1, with D possibly matching TRBD2 (6 bases). V dropped 7 bases and J dropped 4 bases, with 23 bases sitting between them. Germline V gene data show CDR1 as DFQATT and CDR2 as SNEGSKA (reference sequence). The CDR3 runs 16 residues. CDR3 region: CSGPTARLAEYNEQFF. CDR3 DNA: TGCAGTGGCCCCACGGCTCGGTTAGCGGAATACAATGAGCAGTTCTTC.

This clonotype was seen repeatedly, ten times or more. The CDR3 spells CASSLGGTGANGYTF. CDR3 DNA sequence: TGCGCCAGCAGCTTGGGCGGGACAGGGGCGAATGGCTACACCTTC. V gene TRBV5-1 combines with J gene TRBJ1-2; 10 positions agree with TRBD1. CDR3 length: 15 residues. Germline-derived CDR1 and CDR2 are SGHRS and YFSETQ. After removal of 0 bases from V and 6 bases from J, the junction contained 5 bases not matched to a gene.

In its sample, this clonotype was seen a few times. The V call is TRBV29-1, the J call TRBJ2-3; TRBD1 aligns across 9 bases. Trimming took 4 bases from V and 0 from J; bases not matched to a gene: 5. Germline assignment: CDR1 SQVTM and CDR2 ANQGSEA. This CDR3 is built from 15 residues. In DNA form, the CDR3 reads TGCAGCGTTGCTCCCGGGACAGGGAGCACAGATACGCAGTATTTT. Residues: CSVAPGTGSTDTQYF.

This clonotype has a handful of counts. The rearrangement links TRBV5-1 to TRBJ2-5; 7 nucleotides agree with TRBD1. CDR3 length equals 15 residues. Trimming at V came to 0 bases and at J to 12 bases, leaving 14 bases not matched to a gene. Germline lookup yields CDR1 SGHRS and CDR2 YFSETQ. Here the CDR3 DNA reads TGCGCCAGCAGCTTGGCGGGGACAGACCCTCTACCGGAGTACTTC. Protein product: CASSLAGTDPLPEYF.

This clonotype was observed at least ten times. The chain combines TRBV5-1 with TRBJ2-7, with TRBD2 identical over 12 bases. Germline assignment: CDR1 SGHRS and CDR2 YFSETQ. The trim removed 2 bases at V and 1 base at J, leaving 4 bases unmatched. The CDR3 spans 16 residues. CDR3 amino acids: CASSFSSGRGSYEQYF. Here the CDR3 DNA reads TGCGCCAGCAGCTTTTCTAGCGGGAGGGGTTCCTACGAGCAGTACTTC.

The table lists this clonotype with a few counts. V and J are TRBV29-1 and TRBJ2-2, with TRBD1 matching over 7 bases. V gave up 1 base and J gave up 4 bases; unmatched junction bases: 9. Per germline, CDR1 SQVTM and CDR2 ANQGSEA. This CDR3 has 16 residues. CDR3 bases: TGCAGCGTTGAAGTGGGCCTGGACAGGAGCACCGGGGAGCTGTTTTTT. Translating gives CSVEVGLDRSTGELFF.

The DNA of the CDR3 is TGCAGTGCTAGGGACAGGGGCTCCCCCTACGAGCAGTACTTC. Translation: CSARDRGSPYEQYF. The J gene is TRBJ2-7, the V gene TRBV20-1; 9 nucleotides align to TRBD1. From germline, CDR1 is DFQATT and CDR2 SNEGSKA (reference sequence). CDR3 length: 14 amino acids. V was clipped by 3 bases and J by 2 bases; unmatched bases: 5.

The chain has TRBV13 and TRBJ2-3, with 7 positions matching TRBD2. The CDR3 has 16 amino acids. The V gene's germline CDR1 is PRHDT and CDR2 FYEKMQ (reference sequence). Germline trimming cut 2 bases from V and 2 bases from J; bases unmatched to any gene: 7. This CDR3 reads CASSLKAGKSTDTQYF. CDR3 nucleotide sequence: TGTGCCAGCAGCTTAAAAGCGGGAAAATCCACAGATACGCAGTATTTT.

About this clonotype itself: A single base separates this from a much larger clone, so it may be a read error. The V and J genes are TRBV20-1 and TRBJ2-7; 11 nucleotides agree with TRBD2. After removal of 3 bases from V and 7 bases from J, the junction contained 14 bases not matched to a gene. Germline CDR1 reads DFQATT; CDR2 reads SNEGSKA (reference sequence). The CDR3 has 16 amino acids. CDR3 coding DNA: TGCAGTGCTAGGGGCCTAGCGGGAGGTGGCCGGGATGAGCAGTACTTC. Protein product: CSARGLAGGGRDEQYF.